Below, 18 T cell receptor beta chains from the same sample are listed, as sequenced in a study of blood T cell repertoires in COVID-19. Clones were read by immunoSEQ multiplex PCR, and TCRdb kept only the in-frame ones, dropping some. The profile shows around 310,000 clones, around 91% of them singletons. Sequences were obtained from peripheral blood. These receptors were collected from a woman aged 40 to 55 with COVID-19, enrolled during active disease.

In its sample, this clone was seen once. The rearrangement links TRBV5-1 to TRBJ2-1, with 8 bases that match TRBD1. V lost 2 bases, J lost 7 bases, and 8 bases stayed unmatched. Germline CDR1 is SGHRS and CDR2 is YFSETQ. There are 15 residues in the CDR3. As DNA, the CDR3 is TGCGCCAGCAGCTTCAGGGGGCGCCTTGGAAATGAGCAGTTCTTC. Its protein is CASSFRGRLGNEQFF. The entire variable domain, with the rest obtained from reference TRBV5-1 and TRBJ2-1, is as follows: KAGVTQTPRYLIKTRGQQVTLSCSPISGHRSVSWYQQTPGQGLQFLFEYFSETQRNKGNFPGRFSGRQFSNSRSEMNVSTLELGDSALYLCASSFRGRLGNEQFFGPGTRLTVL.

There are a few counts of this clone. The chain is built from TRBV5-4 and TRBJ1-3; no clear D. Trimming shortened V by 0 bases and J by 8 bases, and 9 bases separated the two germline ends. From germline, CDR1 is SGHNT and CDR2 YYREEE (reference sequence). The CDR3 spans 13 residues. The CDR3 loop is CASSLAFQDTIYF. CDR3 nucleotides: TGTGCCAGCAGCTTGGCCTTTCAGGACACCATATATTTT.

This rearrangement joins TRBV5-6 to TRBJ2-3; D ambiguous. Germline V gives CDR1 SGHDT, CDR2 YYEEEE. The CDR3 length is 12 residues. V was cut by 4 bases and J by 6 bases, with 9 bases left in between. CDR3 sequence reads: CASSPTGDTQYF. In DNA form, the CDR3 reads TGTGCCAGCAGCCCTACGGGTGATACGCAGTATTTT.

V is TRBV28 and J is TRBJ1-1; D ambiguous. Germline CDR1 and CDR2: MDHEN and SYDVKM. The CDR3 has 12 residues. Trimming shortened V by 1 base and J by 4 bases, and 4 bases separated the two germline ends. The CDR3 sequence is CASSLYSTEAFF. The CDR3 DNA reads TGTGCCAGCAGTTTATACAGCACTGAAGCTTTCTTT.

The chain links TRBV28 to TRBJ1-2; 7 nucleotides line up with TRBD1. V was pared by 5 bases and J by 1 base, with 4 bases of the junction left unmatched. The CDR3 has 14 amino acids. CDR1 MDHEN and CDR2 SYDVKM come from the germline V gene. CDR3 in DNA: TGTGCCAGCAGTACCCAGGGGGGTAACTATGGCTACACCTTC. Protein: CASSTQGGNYGYTF.

DNA of the CDR3: TGTGCCAGCAGTGCCAAGGTGAGCGGGAGAGGAGATACGCAGTATTTT. It translates to CASSAKVSGRGDTQYF. This sequence joins TRBV6-2 or TRBV6-3 and TRBJ2-3, with 8 bases identical to TRBD2. V was pared by 5 bases and J by 5 bases, with 12 bases of the junction left unmatched. From germline, CDR1 is MNHEY and CDR2 SVGEGT. CDR3 length equals 16 residues.

V and J are TRBV5-1 and TRBJ1-4; 11 nucleotides match TRBD1. The CDR3 has 17 residues. Unmatched junction bases numbered 7, after V lost 4 bases and J lost 2 bases. Per the germline V gene, CDR1 is SGHRS and CDR2 is YFSETQ. The CDR3, as DNA: TGCGCCAGCAGCCTCCTCGGACAGGGGGCGACTAATGAAAAACTGTTTTTT. Translation gives CASSLLGQGATNEKLFF.

The gene calls are TRBV7-8 and TRBJ1-4; 7 bases map to TRBD1. CDR1 is SGHVS, CDR2 FQNEAQ, per germline. V lost 4 bases to trimming and J lost 7 bases; unmatched junction nucleotides: 9. This CDR3 region has 15 residues. CDR3 sequence: CASSSREGAVEKLFF. The CDR3 DNA reads as TGTGCCAGCAGCTCCCGGGAGGGGGCTGTTGAAAAACTGTTTTTT.

This chain joins TRBV18 and TRBJ1-5, with D tentatively TRBD1 (5 bases). CDR1 is KGHSH, CDR2 LQKENI, per germline. The V and J ends lost 6 bases and 1 base respectively, with 7 bases between them. This CDR3 has 13 amino acids. The CDR3 DNA sequence: TGTGCCAGCTCCGGGGGGAGCAATCAGCCCCAGCATTTT. This gives the protein CASSGGSNQPQHF.

J is TRBJ1-6 and V is TRBV27, with 9 nucleotides matching TRBD1. The V gene's germline CDR1 is MNHEY and CDR2 SMNVEV (reference sequence). V lost 5 bases, J lost 7 bases, and 6 bases stayed unmatched. This CDR3 spans 15 amino acids. CDR3 loop: CASSIQGARNSPLHF. The DNA for the CDR3 is TGTGCCAGCAGTATACAGGGGGCCAGGAATTCACCCCTCCACTTT.

The rearrangement uses TRBV13 and TRBJ2-7; D may be TRBD2 (6 bases). Germline V gene sequence: CDR1 PRHDT, CDR2 FYEKMQ (reference sequence). The length of the CDR3 is 14 residues. Deletions cut 4 bases from V and 5 bases from J, with 15 bases between. DNA for the CDR3: TGTGCCAGCAGCTCCCGTGGAGGGCTCGACGAGCAGTACTTC. Translating it yields CASSSRGGLDEQYF.

The chain has TRBV9 and TRBJ1-2; tentatively, D is TRBD1 (5 bases). Per germline, CDR1 SGDLS and CDR2 YYNGEE. Trimming left V 3 bases short and J 8 bases short, with 17 bases between. The CDR3 has 14 amino acids. The CDR3 sequence is CASSGQGDYWGYTF. CDR3 nucleotides: TGTGCCAGCAGCGGTCAAGGGGACTACTGGGGCTACACCTTC. The complete variable domain, with remaining parts taken from reference TRBV9 and TRBJ1-2, reads DSGVTQTPKHLITATGQRVTLRCSPRSGDLSVYWYQQSLDQGLQFLIQYYNGEERAKGNILERFSAQQFPDLHSELNLSSLELGDSALYFCASSGQGDYWGYTFGSGTRLTVV.

V usage is TRBV27 and J usage is TRBJ2-6; no clear D. CDR1 and CDR2 from the germline V gene are MNHEY and SMNVEV (reference sequence). V shed 7 bases and J shed 1 base, with 11 bases lying between them. The CDR3 has 15 residues. The CDR3 here is CASTDKKSGANVLTF. In nucleotides, the CDR3 is TGTGCCAGCACCGACAAGAAGTCTGGGGCCAACGTCCTGACTTTC.

The chain recombines TRBV9 with TRBJ2-7; TRBD2 agrees at 9 bases. CDR1 is SGDLS, CDR2 YYNGEE, per germline. The V segment lost 0 bases and the J segment 6 bases; nucleotides outside the gene matches: 4. This CDR3 spans 14 amino acids. For the CDR3, the DNA is TGTGCCAGCAGCGTAGCTGGTAGCGGGGGCGAGCAGTACTTC. Translating it yields CASSVAGSGGEQYF. Complete variable domain (other parts from reference TRBV9 and TRBJ2-7): DSGVTQTPKHLITATGQRVTLRCSPRSGDLSVYWYQQSLDQGLQFLIQYYNGEERAKGNILERFSAQQFPDLHSELNLSSLELGDSALYFCASSVAGSGGEQYFGPGTRLTVT.

This chain joins TRBV7-2 and TRBJ2-6; 8 bases are a match to TRBD2. The CDR3 extends over 19 amino acids. The V gene's germline CDR1 is SGHTA and CDR2 FQGNSA. V lost 3 bases to trimming and J lost 4 bases; unmatched junction nucleotides: 14. This CDR3 reads CASSLGGGLANTGANVLTF. CDR3 bases: TGTGCCAGCAGCTTGGGGGGCGGACTAGCAAATACCGGGGCCAACGTCCTGACTTTC.

The table lists this clone with a count of one. The chain employs TRBV23-1 and TRBJ2-3; TRBD2 is a possible D gene (5 bases). TRBV23-1 is reported as an ORF; its role is uncertain. The CDR3 is 18 residues long. V lost 2 bases and J lost 0, with 18 bases in between. This CDR3 reads CASSQSGGPHFSTDTQYF. Written as DNA, the CDR3 is TGCGCCAGCAGTCAAAGTGGAGGCCCACACTTTAGCACAGATACGCAGTATTTT.

The gene calls are TRBV11-2 and TRBJ2-5; 13 bases fit TRBD2. Germline V lookup: CDR1 SGHAT, CDR2 FQNNGV. V gave up 7 bases and J gave up 5 bases; unmatched junction bases: 4. The CDR3 runs 14 residues. The CDR3 region is CASTGLAGEETQYF. The CDR3 coding sequence is TGTGCCAGCACTGGACTAGCGGGGGAGGAGACCCAGTACTTC.

This chain connects TRBV18 to TRBJ2-6; 7 positions agree with TRBD1. Germline values: CDR1 KGHSH, CDR2 LQKENI. J lost 0 bases, V lost 0 bases, and 2 bases had no gene match. The CDR3 loop spans 17 amino acids. CDR3 nucleotide sequence: TGTGCCAGCTCACCACCTTCAGGGGGCTCTGGGGCCAACGTCCTGACTTTC. Protein product: CASSPPSGGSGANVLTF.